This entry features one TCR beta chain sequence. There is no known antigen for this receptor. No clone much larger than this one lies a single base away; base qualities are absent. These data belong to a study of shared clonotypes between healthy human individuals (dated by TCRdb to the early 2020s). Background for the entire study: Two women and three men aged 18 to 49 years were included in the cohort. To estimate repertoire size and how much clonotype sharing occurs between individuals, the study deeply sequenced the blood TCR repertoires of roughly 5 healthy adults. Libraries were prepared and TCR repertoires were sequenced by different laboratories using diverse techniques, in order to increase sequencing depth and limit assay-specific biases. For each donor, CD4 naive and CD4 memory were each run on three plates, CD8 naive on two plates, and CD8 memory on one plate. Per donor, leukapheresis produced somewhere between about 0.94 and 9.5 billion PBMCs.

Using the deep immunoSEQ assay, TCR CDR3 regions were amplified from genomic DNA by multiplex PCR. Extracted genomic DNA from each cell subset was spread evenly across all wells of several immunoSEQ 96-well plates, with each plate serving as a replicate. Each replicate PCR for sorted subsets received around 200 ng genomic DNA, equal to tens of thousands of T cell genomes. The purified libraries were quantified using a Qubit 3.0 fluorometer, sized with a Bioanalyzer 2100, and then quantified again using the KAPA Library Quantification kit. Every immunoSEQ 96-well plate was sequenced on a dedicated single-read 150-cycle Illumina NextSeq 550 flow cell. Per the authors' processing: Because only junctional sequences without quality scores were contained in the immunoSEQ output, filtering matching that applied to full-length reads could not be performed. Sequences were annotated with PyIR, a Python wrapper for IgBLAST v1.9, using IMGT germline references to assign V/J genes and CDR3. Reads were removed for weak V/J assignments (E-value above 1e-6), missing CDR3, stop codons, out-of-frame junctions, or ambiguous translated residues. A V3J clonotype was defined by an identical inferred V gene, J gene, and CDR3 amino acid sequence. To compute the percentage overlap between repertoires, the number of shared unique clonotypes was divided by the size of the smaller repertoire. RTK rarefaction, the Chao1 estimator, and Recon v2.1 estimates of unobserved clonotypes were used to assess repertoire richness. For all TCRbeta clonotypes obtained by the gDNA method from four donors, generation probabilities were computed with OLGA. TCRdb re-hosts the immuneACCESS table, in-frame sequences only. Its copies lack some clones; in the studies checked, an unresolved V gene accounts for under half of them, and the cause for the rest is not known. Clone size and V and J calls were adopted from that table, with D and trimming inferred from the DNA. This sample comprises roughly 770,000 clones, 90% to 98% of them detected only once. The ten largest clones represent less than 0.25% of the sample.

CD8 naive samples were CD45RO-negative cells positively selected for CCR7, giving a CD45RA+CCR7+ population that excluded TemRA cells. The donors were healthy, HIV-negative adults with no recently reported acute infections or vaccinations. Only Caucasian adults living in Nashville, Tennessee, USA were represented among the donors. Blood was collected by leukapheresis, and PBMCs were isolated by Ficoll-Histopaque density gradient centrifugation and then cryopreserved in liquid nitrogen vapor phase. Purity and quantity of every magnetically sorted T cell population were checked by analytical flow cytometry. Genomic DNA was isolated from each sorted fraction and quantified by UV absorbance on a Nanodrop 2000c. Summary of the overall study and its limitations: Sampling was restricted to blood, and TCR repertoires in tissues likely differ from the TCR repertoires found in blood. The genetic and exposure-history diversity represented was limited by the small number of donors. Rarefaction of sorted-subset datasets indicated incomplete sequencing despite the large sequencing depth. When several donors were compared, the shared fraction of clonotypes was approximately 5% for naive CD4, 3.5% to 4% for naive CD8, 2.3% for memory CD4, and roughly 0.4% for memory CD8. Estimated clonotype richness was generally larger for naive than for memory subsets. Pairwise subsampling led to the expectation that sequencing depth would affect the degree of clonotype sharing among donors. Clonotypes shared by all four sorted-subset donors showed higher generation probabilities than non-shared clonotypes.

The CDR3 holds 13 amino acids from the cysteine to the phenylalanine. Here the CDR3 DNA is all that survives: 39 bases in frame from base 1. As encoded in the germline V gene, CDR1 is SQVTM while CDR2 is ANQGSEA. Trimming takes 1 base off V and 7 bases off J; junction bases not matched to a gene: 2. This receptor chain uses TRBV29-1 and TRBJ2-7; TRBD2 aligns with 12 central bases. The sequence came from a man under 40 in good health. Sample: naive CD8+ T cells sorted from blood. Read against the paper, the sample's cell subset or site label means: CD45RA+CCR7+. The DNA sequence follows: TGCAGCGTTGAAGGTGGACTAGCGGGAGAGCAGTACTTC. This sequence encodes CSVEGGLAGEQYF.